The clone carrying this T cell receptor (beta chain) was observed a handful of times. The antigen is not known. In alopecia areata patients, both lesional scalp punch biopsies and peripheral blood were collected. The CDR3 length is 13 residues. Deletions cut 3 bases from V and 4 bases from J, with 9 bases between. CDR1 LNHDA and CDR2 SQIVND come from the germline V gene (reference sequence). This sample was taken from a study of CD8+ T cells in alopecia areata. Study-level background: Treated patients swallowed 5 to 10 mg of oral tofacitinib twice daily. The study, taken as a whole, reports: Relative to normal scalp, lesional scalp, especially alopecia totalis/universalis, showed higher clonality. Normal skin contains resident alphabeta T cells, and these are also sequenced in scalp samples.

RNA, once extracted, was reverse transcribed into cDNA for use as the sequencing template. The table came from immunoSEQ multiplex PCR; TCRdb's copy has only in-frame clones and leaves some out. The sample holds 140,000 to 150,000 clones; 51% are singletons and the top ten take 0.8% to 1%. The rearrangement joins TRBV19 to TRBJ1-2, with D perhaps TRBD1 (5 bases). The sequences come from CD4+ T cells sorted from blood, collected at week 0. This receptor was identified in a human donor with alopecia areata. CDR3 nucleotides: TGTGCCAGTAGTATTCCCGGGACCTATGGCTACACCTTC. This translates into CASSIPGTYGYTF. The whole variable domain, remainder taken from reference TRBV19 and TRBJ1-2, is DGGITQSPKYLFRKEGQNVTLSCEQNLNHDAMYWYRQDPGQGLRLIYYSQIVNDFQKGDIAEGYSVSREKKESFPLTVTSAQKNPTAFYLCASSIPGTYGYTFGSGTRLTVV.